Below are 21 T cell receptor beta chains sequenced from a single sample in a study of blood T cell repertoires in COVID-19. Generated by immunoSEQ multiplex PCR, the TCRdb table keeps only in-frame clones and is missing some. The sample carries about 220,000 clones, 65% to 85% recorded once. Specimen: PBMCs or T cells enriched from blood (not recorded which). All receptors derive from a woman aged 55 to 70 who had recovered from COVID-19.

J is TRBJ2-1 and V is TRBV15; D is possibly TRBD2 (6 bases). Germline CDR1 LNHNV, CDR2 YYDKDF (reference sequence). The V gene lost 5 bases and the J gene lost 0 bases, with 11 bases spanning the gap. This CDR3 spans 15 amino acids. The CDR3 bases are TGTGCCACCAGCTCTAGCGCCCGCTCCTACAATGAGCAGTTCTTC. Residues: CATSSSARSYNEQFF. Full variable domain (missing parts from reference TRBV15 and TRBJ2-1): DAMVIQNPRYQVTQFGKPVTLSCSQTLNHNVMYWYQQKSSQAPKLLFHYYDKDFNNEADTPDNFQSRRPNTSFCFLDIRSPGLGDTAMYLCATSSSARSYNEQFFGPGTRLTVL.

The chain combines TRBV4-3 with TRBJ1-4, with D maybe TRBD1 (5 bases). This CDR3 region has 15 residues. CDR1 is LGHNA and CDR2 is YSLEER in the germline V gene. Trimming stripped 1 base from V and 7 bases from J, with 13 bases between. The CDR3 loop reads CASSQARGGAEKLFF. In nucleotides, the CDR3 is TGCGCCAGCAGCCAAGCTCGGGGAGGGGCTGAAAAACTGTTTTTT.

The chain couples TRBV7-2 to TRBJ2-7, with 13 bases that match TRBD2. The CDR3 totals 19 residues. Trimming removed 0 bases from V and 0 bases from J; junction bases left unmatched: 8. Germline values: CDR1 SGHTA, CDR2 FQGNSA. The CDR3 loop is CASSLARTSGSSSSYEQYF. DNA of the CDR3: TGTGCCAGCAGCTTAGCGAGGACTAGCGGGAGCTCGAGCTCCTACGAGCAGTACTTC.

Remarks on this clone: The sample contains more than one DNA sequence encoding this CDR3. This chain connects TRBV29-1 to TRBJ2-5, with D uncertain. V lost 6 bases to trimming and J lost 1 base, with 6 bases between them. Per the germline V gene, CDR1 is SQVTM and CDR2 is ANQGSEA. This CDR3 comprises 11 residues. The CDR3: CSVRGQETQYF. CDR3 in DNA: TGCAGCGTCCGAGGCCAAGAGACCCAGTACTTC.

The chain has TRBV10-3 and TRBJ2-7; TRBD1 aligns across 7 bases. The CDR3 is 17 residues long. Germline CDR1 reads ENHRY; CDR2 reads SYGVKD. The V gene end was trimmed by 1 base and the J gene end by 0 bases; junction bases not matched to a gene: 9. The CDR3 nucleotides read TGTGCCATCAGTGAGTATAAGGTGGACAGGTCCTCCTACGAGCAGTACTTC. Translating gives CAISEYKVDRSSYEQYF.

The V gene is TRBV9, the J gene TRBJ1-5, with D perhaps TRBD1 (5 bases). The CDR3 contains 15 residues. Trimming took 0 bases from V and 1 from J, leaving 8 bases between them. Germline V lookup: CDR1 SGDLS, CDR2 YYNGEE. CDR3 sequence: CASSVGGESNQPQHF. CDR3 nucleotides: TGTGCCAGCAGCGTAGGGGGGGAGAGCAATCAGCCCCAGCATTTT.

The V call is TRBV7-2, the J call TRBJ2-3; TRBD2 matches at 9 bases. The germline V gene has CDR1 SGHTA and CDR2 FQGNSA. The CDR3 loop spans 16 amino acids. Trimming removed 1 base from V and 0 bases from J; junction bases left unmatched: 2. CDR3 bases: TGTGCCAGCAGCTTAGTACTAGCGGGTAGCACAGATACGCAGTATTTT. Amino acids: CASSLVLAGSTDTQYF. Filled out from reference TRBV7-2 and TRBJ2-3, the complete variable domain reads GAGVSQSPSNKVTEKGKDVELRCDPISGHTALYWYRQSLGQGLEFLIYFQGNSAPDKSGLPSDRFSAERTGGSVSTLTIQRTQQEDSAVYLCASSLVLAGSTDTQYFGPGTRLTVL.

The genes are TRBV14 and TRBJ2-3; weak D call: TRBD1 (5 bases). Germline V lookup: CDR1 SGHDN, CDR2 FVKESK. With 4 bases removed from V and 10 bases from J, the gap between germline ends came to 18 bases. The CDR3 consists of 14 residues. CDR3 region: CASSLTESPISQYF. The DNA for the CDR3 is TGTGCCAGCAGCCTGACAGAATCGCCCATTTCGCAGTATTTT.

This chain joins TRBV3-1 (or the pseudogene TRBV3-2) and TRBJ2-1; 9 nucleotides agree with TRBD1. Germline values: CDR1 LGHDT, CDR2 YNNKEL (reference sequence). V gave up 1 base and J gave up 5 bases; unmatched junction bases: 6. The CDR3 covers 16 residues. The CDR3 here is CASSQAGTGYDNEQFF. CDR3 sequence (DNA): TGTGCCAGCAGCCAAGCCGGGACAGGGTACGACAATGAGCAGTTCTTC.

The chain is built from TRBV5-1 and TRBJ2-5; 10 bases fit TRBD1. J lost 4 bases, V lost 4 bases, and 4 bases had no gene match. The CDR3 spans 14 residues. Germline-derived CDR1 and CDR2 are SGHRS and YFSETQ. This chain's CDR3 is CASSKGQGVETQYF. CDR3 DNA: TGCGCCAGCAGCAAAGGACAGGGGGTAGAGACCCAGTACTTC.

J is TRBJ1-3 and V is TRBV2; tentatively, D is TRBD1 (6 bases). V lost 5 bases and J 1 base, leaving 6 bases between the germline ends. This CDR3 spans 13 amino acids. Per germline, CDR1 SNHLY and CDR2 FYNNEI. CDR3 coding DNA: TGTGCCAGCAGTACAGGGTCTGGAAACACCATATATTTT. Protein: CASSTGSGNTIYF.

This rearrangement joins TRBV2 to TRBJ2-5, with a possible D match to TRBD1 (6 bases). This CDR3 spans 15 amino acids. The germline V gene encodes CDR1 SNHLY and CDR2 FYNNEI. V was clipped by 5 bases and J by 2 bases, with 15 bases between them. Written as DNA, the CDR3 is TGTGCCAGCAGTTTAAACAGGGTAATACAAGAGACCCAGTACTTC. This sequence encodes CASSLNRVIQETQYF.

V is TRBV7-9 and J is TRBJ1-1, with 7 bases fitting TRBD1. The CDR3 sequence is 14 residues long. Germline CDR1 is SEHNR and CDR2 is FQNEAQ (reference sequence). After removal of 4 bases from V and 3 bases from J, the junction contained 5 bases not matched to a gene. CDR3 coding DNA: TGTGCCAGCAGCTCCCTCCAGGGGGACACTGAAGCTTTCTTT. Translating it yields CASSSLQGDTEAFF.

V and J are TRBV7-9 and TRBJ1-2, with 8 nucleotides matching TRBD1. CDR1 and CDR2 (germline): SEHNR, FQNEAQ (reference sequence). Trimming removed 5 bases from V and 8 bases from J; junction bases left unmatched: 7. There are 13 residues in the CDR3. The CDR3 loop is CASSPARGPGYTF. As DNA, the CDR3 is TGTGCCAGCAGCCCGGCCAGGGGGCCCGGCTACACCTTC.

Notes on this clone: The sample holds other DNA sequences that translate to the same CDR3. V and J are TRBV3-1 (or the pseudogene TRBV3-2) and TRBJ1-2; D might be TRBD1 (5 bases). CDR3 size: 14 residues. CDR1 and CDR2 from the germline V gene are LGHDT and YNNKEL (reference sequence). The V and J ends lost 2 bases and 4 bases respectively, with 11 bases between them. Here the CDR3 DNA reads TGTGCCAGCAGCCAATCCCAGGGAGGCTATGGCTACACCTTC. This gives the protein CASSQSQGGYGYTF.

J is TRBJ2-3 and V is TRBV6-5; 7 positions agree with TRBD1. This CDR3 comprises 14 residues. With V trimmed by 6 bases and J by 5 bases, 8 bases remained unmatched. Germline assignment: CDR1 MNHEY and CDR2 SVGAGI. The CDR3 DNA sequence: TGTGCCAGCAGCTTGGGACAGCCCAGAGATACGCAGTATTTT. It specifies CASSLGQPRDTQYF.

This chain links TRBV6-5 with TRBJ2-7; 9 positions agree with TRBD1. V lost 2 bases, J lost 6 bases, and 8 bases stayed unmatched. The CDR3 runs to 15 residues. Germline V CDR1 and CDR2: MNHEY, SVGAGI. CDR3 sequence (DNA): TGTGCCAGCAGTTACACCGGACAGGGGCCTACCGAGCAGTACTTC. It codes for CASSYTGQGPTEQYF.

The chain carries TRBV18 and TRBJ2-1, with 10 bases identical to TRBD2. CDR1 and CDR2 (germline): KGHSH, LQKENI. The CDR3 totals 17 residues. Losses at the gene ends were 3 bases for V and 3 bases for J; bases not matched to a gene: 8. This chain's CDR3 is CASSPSLAGAGYNEQFF. As DNA, the CDR3 is TGTGCCAGCTCACCTTCCCTAGCGGGAGCGGGCTACAATGAGCAGTTCTTC.

This clone has just a few counts. The chain joins TRBV6-1 to TRBJ1-2; 7 nucleotides match TRBD1. With V trimmed by 7 bases and J by 2 bases, 4 bases remained unmatched. This CDR3 region has 13 residues. The germline V gene has CDR1 MNHNS and CDR2 SASEGT. The DNA for the CDR3 is TGTGCCAGCACTCCGACAGGGAACTATGGCTACACCTTC. Protein: CASTPTGNYGYTF.

The chain links TRBV13 to TRBJ2-3; D might be TRBD1 (5 bases). The V gene lost 4 bases and the J gene lost 6 bases, with 11 bases spanning the gap. The germline gives CDR1 PRHDT, CDR2 FYEKMQ (reference sequence). This CDR3 is built from 13 residues. CDR3 region: CASSWQGADTQYF. CDR3 nucleotide sequence: TGTGCCAGCAGCTGGCAGGGCGCGGATACGCAGTATTTT.

The rearrangement uses TRBV4-2 and TRBJ2-5; TRBD2 agrees at 9 bases. CDR1 is LGHNA and CDR2 is YNFKEQ in the germline V gene. V lost 4 bases and J lost 4; bases outside the gene matches: 10. The CDR3 loop spans 16 amino acids. The CDR3, as DNA: TGTGCCAGCAGCCTGGGAGATAGCGGGAGAAGAGAGACCCAGTACTTC. The encoded protein is CASSLGDSGRRETQYF.